What follows are 2 T cell receptor beta chains derived from one specimen sequenced in a study of shared clonotypes between healthy human individuals. CD45RO-negative, CCR7-positively selected cells formed the naive CD8 fraction, excluding terminally differentiated effector memory CD45RA+ cells. This table comes from immunoSEQ multiplex PCR, and its TCRdb copy is limited to in-frame clones, with some not included. This table holds about 820,000 clones, more than 85% found once. The sequencing input was naive CD8+ T cells sorted from blood. All receptors come from a man aged 30 to 45 in good health.

This clone occurred a few times. The sample carries other DNA sequences with the same CDR3. The rearrangement links TRBV27 to TRBJ2-7; D uncertain. Trimming shortened V by 4 bases and J by 3 bases, and 4 bases separated the two germline ends. The CDR3 runs 11 residues. CDR1 MNHEY and CDR2 SMNVEV come from the germline V gene (reference sequence). In DNA, the CDR3 is TGTGCCAGCAGTTCGCTCTACGAGCAGTACTTC. Its protein product is CASSSLYEQYF.

Concerning this clone: Other DNA variants within this sample encode the same CDR3. This rearrangement joins TRBV28 to TRBJ2-7; perhaps TRBD1 as D (5 bases). This CDR3 comprises 15 residues. Trimming removed 3 bases at V and 0 bases at J, with 12 bases between. From germline, CDR1 is MDHEN and CDR2 SYDVKM. The chain's CDR3 is CASSFRGLSSYEQYF. CDR3 nucleotide sequence: TGTGCCAGCAGTTTTAGGGGCCTAAGCTCCTACGAGCAGTACTTC.